The entry below gives a single T cell receptor (beta chain) sequence along with its context. The germline V gene encodes CDR1 SGHNT and CDR2 YYREEE (reference sequence). The CDR3 has 16 amino acids. J lost 2 bases, V lost 3 bases, and 7 bases had no gene match. As originally analysed: By means of reference gene primer amplification, nucleated cell counts were estimated. Clones were read by immunoSEQ multiplex PCR, and TCRdb kept only the in-frame ones, dropping some. Clone size and the V and J calls come from that table; the DNA yielded D and trimming. The profile shows 250,000 to 400,000 clones, 88% of them singletons. This record belongs to a study of blood T cell repertoires in COVID-19.

The sample taken for sequencing was peripheral blood. This TCR was sampled from a young woman with COVID-19, enrolled during active disease. The chain recombines TRBV5-4 with TRBJ2-1, with 8 bases aligning to TRBD2. The CDR3 loop is CASSSRRGGPYNEQFF. In DNA, the CDR3 is TGTGCCAGCAGCTCCCGTCGGGGGGGCCCCTACAATGAGCAGTTCTTC. Together with reference TRBV5-4 and TRBJ2-1, the CDR3 gives the full variable domain: ETGVTQSPTHLIKTRGQQVTLRCSSQSGHNTVSWYQQALGQGPQFIFQYYREEENGRGNFPPRFSGLQFPNYSSELNVNALELDDSALYLCASSSRRGGPYNEQFFGPGTRLTVL.